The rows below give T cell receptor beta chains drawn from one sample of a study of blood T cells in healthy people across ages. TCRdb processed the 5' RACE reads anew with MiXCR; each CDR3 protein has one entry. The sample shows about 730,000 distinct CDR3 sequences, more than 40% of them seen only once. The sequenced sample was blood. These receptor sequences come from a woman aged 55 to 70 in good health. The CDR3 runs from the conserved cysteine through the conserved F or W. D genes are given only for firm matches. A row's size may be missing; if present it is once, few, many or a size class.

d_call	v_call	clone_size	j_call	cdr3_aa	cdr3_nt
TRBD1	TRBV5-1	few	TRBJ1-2	CASSLSAGTGASNYGYTF	TGCGCCAGCAGCTTGTCGGCCGGGACAGGAGCCTCTAACTATGGCTACACCTTC
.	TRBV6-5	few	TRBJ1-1	CASSYSSSGGTEAFF	TGTGCCAGCAGTTACTCGAGTTCCGGGGGCACTGAAGCTTTCTTT
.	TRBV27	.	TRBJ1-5	CARLGQPQHF	TGTGCCAGGTTGGGTCAGCCCCAGCATTTT
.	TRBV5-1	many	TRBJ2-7	CASSYPGIYEQYF	TGCGCCAGCAGCTACCCCGGGATCTACGAGCAGTACTTC
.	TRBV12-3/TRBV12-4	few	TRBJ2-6	CASSFSPGSGANVLTF	TGTGCCAGCAGTTTTAGCCCGGGTTCAGGGGCCAACGTCCTGACTTTC
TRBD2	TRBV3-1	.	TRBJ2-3	CASSRRTSGSTDTQYF	TGTGCCAGCAGCCGTCGGACTAGCGGGAGCACAGATACGCAGTATTTT
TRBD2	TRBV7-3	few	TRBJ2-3	CASSSSLAGGPDTQYF	TGTGCCAGCAGCAGCTCTCTAGCGGGGGGCCCCGATACGCAGTATTTT
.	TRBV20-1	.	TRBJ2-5	CSARKGLAVNETQYF	TGCAGTGCTAGAAAAGGCCTAGCAGTAAACGAGACCCAGTACTTC
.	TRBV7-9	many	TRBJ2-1	CASSSTNEQFF	TGTGCCAGCAGCTCCACCAATGAGCAGTTCTTC
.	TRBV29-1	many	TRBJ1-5	CSVTEGTGGNQPQHF	TGCAGCGTCACGGAGGGGACGGGGGGCAATCAGCCCCAGCATTTT
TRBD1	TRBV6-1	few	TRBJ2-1	CASSTGTGFEQFF	TGTGCCAGCAGTACCGGGACAGGGTTTGAGCAGTTCTTC
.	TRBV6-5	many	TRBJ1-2	CASSYSDLSAGGYTF	TGTGCCAGCAGTTACTCGGATTTGTCAGCGGGAGGCTACACCTTC
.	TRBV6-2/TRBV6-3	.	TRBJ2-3	CASRQITDTQYF	TGTGCCAGCAGGCAGATCACAGATACGCAGTATTTT
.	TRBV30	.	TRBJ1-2	CAWSVNLGSGYTF	TGTGCCTGGAGCGTCAATCTGGGTAGTGGCTACACCTTC
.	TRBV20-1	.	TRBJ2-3	CSARGDGWWDTQYF	TGCAGTGCTAGAGGGGACGGTTGGTGGGATACGCAGTATTTT
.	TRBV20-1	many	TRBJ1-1	CSATFPGGNTEAFF	TGCAGTGCTACCTTCCCAGGTGGTAACACTGAAGCTTTCTTT
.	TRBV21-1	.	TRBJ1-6	CASSRVWDGGNSPLHF	TGTGCCAGCAGCCGCGTCTGGGACGGGGGTAATTCACCCCTCCACTTT
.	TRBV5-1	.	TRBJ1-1	CASSLDLMPNTEAFF	TGCGCCAGCAGCTTGGATCTGATGCCAAACACTGAAGCTTTCTTT
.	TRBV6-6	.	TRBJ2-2	CASSYSPGADTGELFF	TGTGCCAGCAGTTACTCGCCGGGGGCTGACACCGGGGAGCTGTTTTTT
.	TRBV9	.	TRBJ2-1	CASTSGYTGTVYNEQFF	TGTGCCAGCACCAGTGGGTATACAGGGACCGTCTACAATGAGCAGTTCTTC
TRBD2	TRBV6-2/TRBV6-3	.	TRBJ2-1	CASTDGAGGPYEQFF	TGTGCCAGCACAGATGGGGCGGGGGGGCCATATGAGCAGTTCTTC
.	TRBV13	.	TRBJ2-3	CASSSRQDGDTQYF	TGTGCCAGCAGCAGCCGACAGGATGGAGATACGCAGTATTTT
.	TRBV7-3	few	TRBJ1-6	CASSLTRVGSPLHF	TGTGCCAGCAGCTTAACCCGAGTCGGCTCACCCCTCCACTTT
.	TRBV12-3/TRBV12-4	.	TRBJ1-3	CASSAAAGNTIYF	TGTGCCAGCAGCGCCGCGGCGGGAAACACCATATATTTT
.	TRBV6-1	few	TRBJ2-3	CASTEEGAHGTDTQYF	TGTGCCAGCACCGAGGAGGGGGCGCACGGCACAGATACGCAGTATTTT
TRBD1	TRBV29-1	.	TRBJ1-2	CSVEGQGGEGYTF	TGCAGCGTTGAAGGACAGGGAGGGGAAGGCTACACCTTC